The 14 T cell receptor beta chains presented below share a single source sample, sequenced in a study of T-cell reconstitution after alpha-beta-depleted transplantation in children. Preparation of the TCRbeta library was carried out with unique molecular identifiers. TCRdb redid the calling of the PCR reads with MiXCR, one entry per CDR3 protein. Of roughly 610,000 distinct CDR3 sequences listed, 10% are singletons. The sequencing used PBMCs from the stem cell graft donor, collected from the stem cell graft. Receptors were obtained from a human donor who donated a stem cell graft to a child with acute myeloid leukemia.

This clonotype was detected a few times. CDR3 nucleotides: TGTGCCAGCAGCTTAGTTGGAGGCGGGACAGGGGTGGAGACCCAGTACTTC. Its translation is CASSLVGGGTGVETQYF. The chain carries TRBV7-2 and TRBJ2-5; 10 bases agree with TRBD1. V lost 1 base to trimming and J lost 5 bases; unmatched junction nucleotides: 10. CDR3 length: 17 residues. The germline gives CDR1 SGHTA, CDR2 FQGNSA.

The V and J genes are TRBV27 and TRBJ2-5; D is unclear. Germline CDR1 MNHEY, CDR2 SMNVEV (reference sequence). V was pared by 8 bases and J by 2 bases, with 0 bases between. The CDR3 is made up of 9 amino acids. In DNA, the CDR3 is TGTGCCAGCCAAGAGACCCAGTACTTC. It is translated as CASQETQYF.

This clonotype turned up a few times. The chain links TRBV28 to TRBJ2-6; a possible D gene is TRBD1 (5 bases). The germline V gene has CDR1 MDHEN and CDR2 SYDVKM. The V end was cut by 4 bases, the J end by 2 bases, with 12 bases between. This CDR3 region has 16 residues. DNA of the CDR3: TGTGCCAGCAGTTCGCTTAAAGGGGCTGGGGCCAACGTCCTGACTTTC. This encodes CASSSLKGAGANVLTF.

The CDR3 loop reads CATLSGTRDTGELFF. The CDR3 DNA reads TGTGCCACCCTTTCCGGGACAAGGGACACCGGGGAGCTGTTTTTT. This chain joins TRBV27 and TRBJ2-2, with D perhaps matching TRBD1 (6 bases). Germline CDR1 is MNHEY and CDR2 is SMNVEV (reference sequence). Trimming pared 10 bases from V and 3 bases from J, leaving 18 bases between. The CDR3 totals 15 residues.

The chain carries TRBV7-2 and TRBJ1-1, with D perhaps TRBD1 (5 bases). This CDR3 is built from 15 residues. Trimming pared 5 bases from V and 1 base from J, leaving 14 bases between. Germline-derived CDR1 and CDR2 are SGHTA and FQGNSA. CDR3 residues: CASSRYQGSNTEAFF. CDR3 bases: TGTGCCAGCAGCCGATATCAGGGCTCGAACACTGAAGCTTTCTTT.

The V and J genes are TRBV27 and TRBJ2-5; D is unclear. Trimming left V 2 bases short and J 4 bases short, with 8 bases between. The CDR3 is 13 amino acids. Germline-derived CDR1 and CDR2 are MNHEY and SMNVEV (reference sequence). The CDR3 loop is CASSLGVTETQYF. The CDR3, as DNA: TGTGCCAGCAGTTTAGGGGTCACAGAGACCCAGTACTTC.

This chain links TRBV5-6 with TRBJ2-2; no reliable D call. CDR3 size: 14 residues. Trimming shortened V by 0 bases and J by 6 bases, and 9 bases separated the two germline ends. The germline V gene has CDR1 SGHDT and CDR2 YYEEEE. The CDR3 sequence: CASSLGGRPGELFF. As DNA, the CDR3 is TGTGCCAGCAGCTTGGGAGGCCGGCCCGGGGAGCTGTTTTTT.

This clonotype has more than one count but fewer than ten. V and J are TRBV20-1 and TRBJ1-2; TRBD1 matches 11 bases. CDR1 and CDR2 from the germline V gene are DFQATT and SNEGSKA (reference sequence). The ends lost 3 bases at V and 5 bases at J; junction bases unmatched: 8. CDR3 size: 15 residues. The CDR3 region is CSASRGQGAGYGYTF. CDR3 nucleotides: TGCAGTGCTAGTCGAGGACAGGGGGCAGGGTATGGCTACACCTTC.

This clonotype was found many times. The CDR3 DNA reads as TGTGCCAGTACTCAACAGGATAGCTCCTACAATGAGCAGTTCTTC. Translating gives CASTQQDSSYNEQFF. The V call is TRBV19, the J call TRBJ2-1; D possibly corresponds to TRBD1 (5 bases). The CDR3 is made up of 15 amino acids. Germline CDR1 reads LNHDA; CDR2 reads SQIVND (reference sequence). V lost 7 bases and J 0 bases, leaving 13 bases between the germline ends. The variable domain in full, with the rest retrieved from reference TRBV19 and TRBJ2-1, is DGGITQSPKYLFRKEGQNVTLSCEQNLNHDAMYWYRQDPGQGLRLIYYSQIVNDFQKGDIAEGYSVSREKKESFPLTVTSAQKNPTAFYLCASTQQDSSYNEQFFGPGTRLTVL.

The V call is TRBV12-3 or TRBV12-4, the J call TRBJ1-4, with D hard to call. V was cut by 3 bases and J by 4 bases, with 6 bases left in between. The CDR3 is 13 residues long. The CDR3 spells CASSFIYNEKLFF. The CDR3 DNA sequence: TGTGCCAGCAGTTTCATCTATAATGAAAAACTGTTTTTT.

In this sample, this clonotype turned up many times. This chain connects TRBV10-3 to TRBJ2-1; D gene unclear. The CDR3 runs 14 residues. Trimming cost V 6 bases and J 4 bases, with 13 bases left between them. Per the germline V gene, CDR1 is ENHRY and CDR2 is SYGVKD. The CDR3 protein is CAIRTMAGYNEQFF. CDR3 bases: TGTGCCATCAGAACGATGGCCGGTTACAATGAGCAGTTCTTC.

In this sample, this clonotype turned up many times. CDR3 DNA sequence: TGCAGCGTTGGAACGGGTTGGGAGACCCAGTACTTC. This translates into CSVGTGWETQYF. V and J are TRBV29-1 and TRBJ2-5; no clear D gene. V was pared by 4 bases and J by 5 bases, with 11 bases between. CDR1 SQVTM and CDR2 ANQGSEA come from the germline V gene. This CDR3 has 12 amino acids.

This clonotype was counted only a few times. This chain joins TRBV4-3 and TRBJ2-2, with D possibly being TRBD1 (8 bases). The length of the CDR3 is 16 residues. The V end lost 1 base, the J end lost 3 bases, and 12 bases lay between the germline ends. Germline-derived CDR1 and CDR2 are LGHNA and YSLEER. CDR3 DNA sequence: TGCGCCAGCAGCCAAGGCACAGGGGGGGACACCGGGGAGCTGTTTTTT. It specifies CASSQGTGGDTGELFF.

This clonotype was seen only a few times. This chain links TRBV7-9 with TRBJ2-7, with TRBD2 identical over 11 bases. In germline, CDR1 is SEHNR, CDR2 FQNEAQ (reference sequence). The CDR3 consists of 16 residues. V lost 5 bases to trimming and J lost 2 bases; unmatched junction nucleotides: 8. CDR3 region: CASSLEGLAAPYEQYF. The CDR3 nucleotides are TGTGCCAGCAGCCTTGAGGGACTAGCGGCACCCTACGAGCAGTACTTC.